This is a list of T cell receptor beta chains from one sample in a study of blood T cell repertoires in COVID-19. Sequencing used immunoSEQ multiplex PCR; TCRdb keeps in-frame clones, though not all of them. The sample records under 200,000 clones, less than 85% being singletons. Material: PBMCs or T cells enriched from blood (not recorded which). Receptor source: a woman aged 60-75 years with acute COVID-19. CDR3s include the opening cysteine and the closing phenylalanine or tryptophan. The order of the fields is clone size, D gene, J gene, V gene, CDR3 DNA, CDR3 protein. A D gene is named only where the DNA matches it firmly. A row's size may be missing; if present it is once, few, many or a size class.

NA	TRBD1	TRBJ2-1	TRBV7-2	TGTGCCAGCAGTCCAGACAGGGGGCCCTACAATGAGCAGTTCTTC	CASSPDRGPYNEQFF
once	NA	TRBJ1-2	TRBV25-1	TGTGCCAGCAGTGAATCGGGCGGGAACTATGGCTACACCTTC	CASSESGGNYGYTF
NA	NA	TRBJ1-2	TRBV12-3/TRBV12-4	TGTGCCAGCACCACGGACTTCTATGGCTACACCTTC	CASTTDFYGYTF
NA	NA	TRBJ1-5	TRBV3-1/TRBV3-2	TGTGCCAGCAGCCAAGATCGAGGTCAGCCCCAGCATTTT	CASSQDRGQPQHF
NA	NA	TRBJ1-6	TRBV5-4	TGTGCCAGCAGCAAACCCGACATGCTGGGTAATTCACCCCTCCACTTT	CASSKPDMLGNSPLHF
NA	TRBD1	TRBJ2-3	TRBV6-5	TGTGCCAGCACCCGACAGGGGTACACAGATACGCAGTATTTT	CASTRQGYTDTQYF
NA	NA	TRBJ1-1	TRBV18	TGTGCCAGCTCACGTTCAGAGGGTCGGGCTGAAGCTTTCTTT	CASSRSEGRAEAFF
NA	TRBD1	TRBJ1-4	TRBV15	TGTGCCACCAGCAGTCCACAGGGGTGGGGTACTAATGAAAAACTGTTTTTT	CATSSPQGWGTNEKLFF
few	NA	TRBJ2-3	TRBV6-2/TRBV6-3	TGTGCCAGCAGTTATTCGACAGCAGATACGCAGTATTTT	CASSYSTADTQYF
NA	TRBD1	TRBJ1-1	TRBV6-5	TGTGCCAGCAGTCGACAGGGATACACTGAAGCTTTCTTT	CASSRQGYTEAFF
NA	TRBD2	TRBJ2-3	TRBV2	TGTGCCAGCAGTGAACGGGCGGGGGGTAGCACAGATACGCAGTATTTT	CASSERAGGSTDTQYF
NA	TRBD1	TRBJ2-3	TRBV5-1	TGCGCCAGCAGCCTAGGGGGCAGATCAGTTTCAGATACGCAGTATTTT	CASSLGGRSVSDTQYF
NA	NA	TRBJ1-6	TRBV4-3	TGCGCCAGCAGCCAAGGAGAGGCGGCCGGCCCCCTCCACTTT	CASSQGEAAGPLHF
NA	NA	TRBJ1-1	TRBV5-4	TGTGCCAGCAGCTCGGACAGCCGCCAACGAAACCCATTT	CASSSDSRQRNPF
NA	TRBD2	TRBJ2-1	TRBV7-2	TGTGCCAGCAGCCAAACACCGGGACTAGCCGCTGGGGAGCAGTTCTTC	CASSQTPGLAAGEQFF
few	TRBD1	TRBJ1-1	TRBV28	TGTGCCAGCAGCCGACAGGGAAGGACTGAAGCTTTCTTT	CASSRQGRTEAFF
NA	TRBD1	TRBJ1-2	TRBV24-1	TGTGCCACCAGTCAACAGGGGCTGGATGGCTACACCTTC	CATSQQGLDGYTF
few	NA	TRBJ2-2	TRBV6-2/TRBV6-3	TGTGCCAGCAGTTACTCGGCGACAACGACCGGGGAGCTGTTTTTT	CASSYSATTTGELFF
NA	NA	TRBJ2-3	TRBV9	TGTGCCAGCAGCGGAGGGAGCACAGATACGCAGTATTTT	CASSGGSTDTQYF
NA	TRBD1	TRBJ1-3	TRBV4-1	TGCGCCAGCAGCCAAGATAGGGGCAGGGGGTTCTCTGGAAACACCATATATTTT	CASSQDRGRGFSGNTIYF
NA	TRBD2	TRBJ2-1	TRBV3-1/TRBV3-2	TGTGCCAGCAGCCAAGATGCTGCGGGAGGGCCAGGTAATGAGCAGTTCTTC	CASSQDAAGGPGNEQFF
few	TRBD1	TRBJ1-2	TRBV18	TGTGCCAGCTCACTGACAGGGAGCGGCTACACCTTC	CASSLTGSGYTF
NA	NA	TRBJ1-1	TRBV11-3	TGTGCCAGCAGCGGGGGGGCCCTAGGGGACACTGAAGCTTTCTTT	CASSGGALGDTEAFF